The 22 T cell receptor beta chains given below trace back to one sample, sequenced in a study of cytomegalovirus exposure and HLA in healthy donors. PCR used 60 Vbeta primers and 13 Jbeta primers. Clones were read by immunoSEQ multiplex PCR, and TCRdb kept only the in-frame ones, dropping some. The sample carries 150,000 to 200,000 clones, 75% to 85% recorded once. Sequencing was done on a sample of PBMCs. The receptors derive from a woman aged 18-29 years in good health and CMV-seronegative.

The gene calls are TRBV7-3 and TRBJ1-2; D might be TRBD1 (5 bases). CDR3 length: 13 residues. Trimming cost V 1 base and J 6 bases, with 9 bases left between them. Germline CDR1 reads SGHTA; CDR2 reads FQGTGA. CDR3 DNA: TGTGCCAGCAGCTTAATAGGGGATGATGGCTACACCTTC. It yields the protein CASSLIGDDGYTF.

This clone has only one observation. The V gene is TRBV29-1, the J gene TRBJ2-5; maybe TRBD2 (6 bases). CDR1 SQVTM and CDR2 ANQGSEA come from the germline V gene. The CDR3 contains 15 residues. V lost 0 bases and J 7 bases, leaving 18 bases between the germline ends. This chain's CDR3 is CSVEDRRQGGRTQYF. The CDR3, as DNA: TGCAGCGTTGAAGATCGGCGGCAGGGAGGACGGACCCAGTACTTC. The whole variable domain, filled in from reference TRBV29-1 and TRBJ2-5, reads SAVISQKPSRDICQRGTSLTIQCQVDSQVTMMFWYRQQPGQSLTLIATANQGSEATYESGFVIDKFPISRPNLTFSTLTVSNMSPEDSSIYLCSVEDRRQGGRTQYFGPGTRLLVL.

A note on this clone: The sample contains more than one DNA sequence encoding this CDR3. The rearrangement links TRBV6-5 to TRBJ1-3; a possible D gene is TRBD1 (6 bases). The germline gives CDR1 MNHEY, CDR2 SVGAGI. V was shortened by 2 bases and J by 1 base, with 12 bases between the two germline ends. The CDR3 loop spans 16 amino acids. CDR3 residues: CASSYSGRGSGNTIYF. CDR3 nucleotide sequence: TGTGCCAGCAGTTACAGTGGCAGGGGATCTGGAAACACCATATATTTT.

This chain uses TRBV18 with TRBJ1-2; D is unresolved. The germline V gene has CDR1 KGHSH and CDR2 LQKENI. The CDR3 contains 13 residues. The V gene lost 1 base and the J gene lost 3 bases, with 6 bases spanning the gap. CDR3 protein: CASSPLRDYGYTF. In DNA form, the CDR3 reads TGTGCCAGCTCACCACTCCGGGACTATGGCTACACCTTC.

The chain couples TRBV2 to TRBJ1-5, with D possibly TRBD1 on 5 matching bases. This CDR3 contains 14 residues. V lost 5 bases and J lost 2, with 10 bases in between. CDR1 is SNHLY and CDR2 is FYNNEI in the germline V gene. The CDR3 coding sequence is TGTGCCAGCAGTCCCAGGGAAGGCAATCAGCCCCAGCATTTT. Translation: CASSPREGNQPQHF.

The chain has TRBV14 and TRBJ1-1, with D unclear. Trimming shortened V by 0 bases and J by 5 bases, and 10 bases separated the two germline ends. Germline CDR1 is SGHDN and CDR2 is FVKESK. The CDR3 sequence is 14 residues long. CDR3 loop: CASSQELPGTEAFF. In nucleotides, the CDR3 is TGTGCCAGCAGCCAAGAATTGCCCGGGACTGAAGCTTTCTTT.

This clone was detected once. V is TRBV6-5 and J is TRBJ2-7, with 9 bases matching TRBD2. V shed 0 bases, J shed 0 bases, and the junction held 3 bases outside the gene matches. The CDR3 has 16 residues. Germline CDR1 MNHEY, CDR2 SVGAGI. The CDR3 coding sequence is TGTGCCAGCAGTTACTCGTTTAGCGGGGGCTCCTACGAGCAGTACTTC. Residues: CASSYSFSGGSYEQYF.

This clone was seen a single time. The genes are TRBV7-3 and TRBJ2-3, with TRBD2 matching 15 bases. V trimming: 4 bases; J trimming: 5 bases; junction bases outside the gene matches: 16. The V gene's germline CDR1 is SGHTA and CDR2 FQGTGA. This CDR3 is 20 amino acids long. CDR3 residues: CASSSRGDGLAGGLRDTQYF. As DNA, the CDR3 is TGTGCCAGCAGCTCTAGAGGAGATGGACTAGCGGGGGGGCTCAGAGATACGCAGTATTTT.

In DNA, the CDR3 is TGTGCCGGCCGAGGAAGGAACAATGAGCAGTTCTTC. Its protein product is CAGRGRNNEQFF. The V call is TRBV6-1, the J call TRBJ2-1, with D uncertain. The CDR3 sequence is 12 residues long. V lost 11 bases and J lost 5, with 13 bases in between. Germline V gene data show CDR1 as MNHNS and CDR2 as SASEGT.

The chain uses TRBV28 and TRBJ2-5, with TRBD2 as a possible D gene (6 bases). The DNA end lines up better with TRBJ2-7; the J call may be wrong. The CDR3 loop spans 15 amino acids. CDR1 is MDHEN, CDR2 SYDVKM, per germline. CDR3 in DNA: TGTGCCAGCAGTGCCCCCGCTAGCGTAGTCTACGAGCAGTACTTC. Its translation is CASSAPASVVYEQYF.

The rearrangement links TRBV28 to TRBJ2-2, with D maybe TRBD1 (5 bases). Germline CDR1 MDHEN, CDR2 SYDVKM. This CDR3 has 15 residues. The V end was cut by 3 bases, the J end by 1 base, with 9 bases between. CDR3 protein: CASSFGRVNTGELFF. The CDR3 bases are TGTGCCAGCAGTTTCGGCAGGGTGAACACCGGGGAGCTGTTTTTT.

The chain employs TRBV7-6 and TRBJ2-4; TRBD1 agrees at 11 bases. The ends lost 5 bases at V and 2 bases at J; junction bases unmatched: 5. From germline, CDR1 is SGHVS and CDR2 FNYEAQ. The length of the CDR3 is 16 residues. CDR3 nucleotide sequence: TGTGCCAGCAGCCCCCGGACAGGGGGCTCCAAAAACATTCAGTACTTC. Translation gives CASSPRTGGSKNIQYF.

The rearrangement links TRBV7-9 to TRBJ1-6; D perhaps matches TRBD1 (6 bases). The CDR3 sequence is 18 residues long. In germline, CDR1 is SEHNR, CDR2 FQNEAQ (reference sequence). This chain's CDR3 is CAVAPGQRESSYNSPLHF. The CDR3 DNA sequence: TGTGCAGTAGCCCCCGGACAGAGAGAATCCTCCTATAATTCACCCCTCCACTTT.

Only one count was recorded for this clone. V gene TRBV28 combines with J gene TRBJ2-7; the match to TRBD1 covers 9 bases. CDR3 length equals 14 residues. Germline CDR1 and CDR2: MDHEN and SYDVKM. V shed 3 bases and J 3 bases; nucleotides not matched to a gene: 3. CDR3 bases: TGTGCCAGCAGTTTGGGGGACAGGGTCTACGAGCAGTACTTC. It encodes CASSLGDRVYEQYF.

The rearrangement joins TRBV10-2 to TRBJ1-2, with a possible D match to TRBD1 (5 bases). Trimming took off 2 bases at V and 8 bases at J, with 18 bases between the two ends. The CDR3 consists of 15 residues. Germline V CDR1 and CDR2: WSHSY, SAAADI. The CDR3 nucleotides read TGCGCCAGCAGTGAGGCCTACCGGCTAGGGGAAGGCTACACCTTC. Protein: CASSEAYRLGEGYTF.

This sequence joins TRBV6-1 and TRBJ2-7; no reliable D call. The CDR3 extends over 14 amino acids. CDR1 and CDR2 (germline): MNHNS, SASEGT. The V end was cut by 0 bases, the J end by 1 base, with 7 bases between. The chain's CDR3 is CASSEAHGSYEQYF. In nucleotides, the CDR3 is TGTGCCAGCAGTGAAGCGCACGGTTCCTACGAGCAGTACTTC.

The chain recombines TRBV7-9 with TRBJ2-7, with D hard to call. The CDR3 length is 14 residues. V gave up 5 bases and J gave up 2 bases, with 13 bases separating them. The V gene's germline CDR1 is SEHNR and CDR2 FQNEAQ (reference sequence). CDR3 DNA: TGTGCCAGCAGCCCTATGAGGAGTCCCTACGAGCAGTACTTC. It translates to CASSPMRSPYEQYF.

This chain uses TRBV5-1 with TRBJ2-1; D gene ambiguous. V lost 0 bases, J lost 6 bases, and 10 bases lay in between. The CDR3 totals 14 residues. From germline, CDR1 is SGHRS and CDR2 YFSETQ. CDR3 in amino acids: CASSLGVNPNEQFF. The CDR3 coding sequence is TGCGCCAGCAGCTTGGGAGTTAACCCCAATGAGCAGTTCTTC.

CDR3 coding DNA: TGTGCCAGCAGCTGGAGAGGACGGGACTCTGGGGCCAACGTCCTGACTTTC. It translates to CASSWRGRDSGANVLTF. The rearrangement links TRBV7-9 to TRBJ2-6, with a tentative D call TRBD2 (5 bases). This CDR3 region has 17 residues. V was pared by 4 bases and J by 0 bases, with 13 bases between. CDR1 and CDR2 from the germline V gene are SEHNR and FQNEAQ (reference sequence).

J is TRBJ1-2 and V is TRBV15; TRBD1 matches at 8 bases. CDR3 size: 15 residues. The V and J ends lost 4 bases and 4 bases, in that order; junction bases with no gene match: 8. Germline V CDR1 and CDR2: LNHNV, YYDKDF (reference sequence). CDR3 nucleotide sequence: TGTGCCACCAGCACAGATCGGACAGGGAGCTATGGCTACACCTTC. This encodes CATSTDRTGSYGYTF.

The chain links TRBV7-6 to TRBJ1-6, with TRBD1 as a possible D gene (5 bases). This CDR3 spans 14 amino acids. Trimming removed 5 bases from V and 2 bases from J, with 7 bases in between. Germline loops: CDR1 SGHVS, CDR2 FNYEAQ. The CDR3 bases are TGTGCCAGCAGCCGACAGACCTATAATTCACCCCTCCACTTT. Protein product: CASSRQTYNSPLHF.

This rearrangement joins TRBV6-5 to TRBJ2-3; D gene unclear. The CDR3 contains 16 residues. Germline V lookup: CDR1 MNHEY, CDR2 SVGAGI. Trimming took off 2 bases at V and 1 base at J, with 13 bases between the two ends. The CDR3 protein is CASSYEKRGGTDTQYF. In nucleotides, the CDR3 is TGTGCCAGCAGTTACGAGAAGCGCGGTGGCACAGATACGCAGTATTTT.